Given below is one T cell receptor beta chain in context. This sample was taken from a study of blood T cell repertoires in COVID-19. Background on the study: The United States, Italy and Spain were the sources of the acute and convalescent COVID-19 samples. T cells, B-cell-depleted T cells, or PBMCs supplied cDNA or gDNA.

In the authors' workflow: Reference gene primers were amplified, and this amplification served to estimate nucleated cell counts. Clones were sequenced by immunoSEQ multiplex PCR, and TCRdb holds only the in-frame ones, with some missing. D and trimming were read from the DNA, whereas the V and J calls and clone size are those reported in that table. The sample holds 250,000 or so clones, about 88% seen once. V gave up 0 bases and J gave up 1 base, with 11 bases separating them. Per germline, CDR1 SGHKS and CDR2 YYEKEE (reference sequence). The CDR3 totals 16 residues. This receptor was identified in a woman in her 40s who had recovered from COVID-19. V and J are TRBV5-5 and TRBJ2-4, with no clear D. Specimen: peripheral blood. The CDR3 here is CASSLDPPSAKNIQYF. In DNA, the CDR3 is TGTGCCAGCAGCTTGGATCCCCCCTCGGCCAAAAACATTCAGTACTTC.